These 30 T cell receptor beta chains came from one sample sequenced in a study of cytomegalovirus exposure and HLA in healthy donors. The PCR employed 60 Vbeta primers together with 13 Jbeta primers. TCRdb keeps only in-frame clones here, not all; method: immunoSEQ multiplex PCR. Of nearly 110,000 clones listed, under 80% were seen once; the top ten hold roughly 6%. Material for sequencing was PBMCs. These receptors were taken from a woman aged 45-59 years in good health and CMV-seropositive.

V usage is TRBV7-2 and J usage is TRBJ1-3; D gene uncertain. V gave up 5 bases and J gave up 3 bases, with 5 bases separating them. Germline-derived CDR1 and CDR2 are SGHTA and FQGNSA. The CDR3 consists of 12 residues. CDR3 sequence (DNA): TGTGCCAGCAGCCGGAGTGGAAACACCATATATTTT. Protein: CASSRSGNTIYF.

V usage is TRBV5-1 and J usage is TRBJ1-6, with 8 nucleotides matching TRBD1. The CDR3 loop spans 14 amino acids. The germline CDR1 and CDR2 sequences are SGHRS and YFSETQ. The V gene end was trimmed by 0 bases and the J gene end by 7 bases; junction bases not matched to a gene: 0. The CDR3 coding sequence is TGCGCCAGCAGCTTGGGGACAGGGAATTCACCCCTCCACTTT. It codes for CASSLGTGNSPLHF.

The CDR3 loop is CASSSYRGISNQPQHF. CDR3 bases: TGTGCCAGCAGCTCTTACAGGGGGATTAGCAATCAGCCCCAGCATTTT. J is TRBJ1-5 and V is TRBV7-8, with 8 bases that match TRBD1. Per the germline V gene, CDR1 is SGHVS and CDR2 is FQNEAQ. V shed 4 bases, J shed 0 bases, and the junction held 5 bases outside the gene matches. The CDR3 consists of 16 residues. The whole variable domain, remainder taken from reference TRBV7-8 and TRBJ1-5, is GAGVSQSPRYKVAKRGQDVALRCDPISGHVSLFWYQQALGQGPEFLTYFQNEAQLDKSGLPSDRFFAERPEGSVSTLKIQRTQQEDSAVYLCASSSYRGISNQPQHFGDGTRLSIL.

The rearrangement uses TRBV6-5 and TRBJ1-5; D is unclear. The CDR3 is 13 amino acids. CDR1 is MNHEY, CDR2 SVGAGI, per germline. V lost 0 bases to trimming and J lost 6 bases, with 6 bases between them. The CDR3 here is CASSYSRGQPQHF. In nucleotides, the CDR3 is TGTGCCAGCAGTTACTCACGGGGTCAGCCCCAGCATTTT.

This clone appeared a single time. The germline gene is not matched at one end of the junction; a read error may be the cause. The CDR3 region has the DNA TGTGCTAGCAGCTTAGGGAGCGACCCCCAAGAGACCCAGTACTTC. This sequence encodes CASSLGSDPQETQYF. The V gene is TRBV7-7, the J gene TRBJ2-5; weak D call: TRBD2 (5 bases). CDR1 and CDR2 (germline): SSHAT, FNYEAQ (reference sequence). This CDR3 region has 15 residues. Supplemented by reference TRBV7-7 and TRBJ2-5, the full variable domain reads GAGVSQSPRYKVTKRGQDVTLRCDPISSHATLYWYQQALGQGPEFLTYFNYEAQPDKSGLPSDRFSAERPEGSISTLTIQRTEQRDSAMYRCASSLGSDPQETQYFGPGTRLLVL.

J is TRBJ1-6 and V is TRBV28, with D unclear. Germline lookup yields CDR1 MDHEN and CDR2 SYDVKM. There are 14 residues in the CDR3. The V gene lost 2 bases and the J gene lost 8 bases, with 10 bases spanning the gap. CDR3 loop: CASSLTQIYSPLHF. In DNA, the CDR3 is TGTGCCAGCAGTTTAACCCAGATTTATTCACCCCTCCACTTT.

The J gene is TRBJ2-7, the V gene TRBV5-1, with no clear D. Germline CDR1 SGHRS, CDR2 YFSETQ. This CDR3 is built from 13 residues. V lost 4 bases and J lost 6, with 14 bases in between. The CDR3: CASSMAGYSEQYF. The DNA of the CDR3 is TGCGCCAGCAGCATGGCCGGGTACTCCGAGCAGTACTTC.

The CDR3 DNA is TGTGCCAGTAGTATTGGACTAGCGGGGGCCCGGCAAGAGACCCAGTACTTC. Translated, it gives CASSIGLAGARQETQYF. The V gene is TRBV19, the J gene TRBJ2-5; TRBD2 agrees at 13 bases. There are 17 residues in the CDR3. V lost 3 bases to trimming and J lost 2 bases; unmatched junction nucleotides: 6. Germline loops: CDR1 LNHDA, CDR2 SQIVND (reference sequence).

The rearrangement joins TRBV30 to TRBJ1-1; weak D call: TRBD1 (6 bases). With 1 base removed from V and 2 bases from J, the gap between germline ends came to 11 bases. The CDR3 is made up of 14 amino acids. Germline V gene lookup returns CDR1 GTSNPN and CDR2 SVGIG (reference sequence). CDR3 sequence reads: CAWSGLTGNTEAFF. The CDR3 region has the DNA TGTGCCTGGAGTGGATTGACAGGAAACACTGAAGCTTTCTTT.

J is TRBJ1-2 and V is TRBV28, with D perhaps TRBD1 (6 bases). This CDR3 has 12 amino acids. With 3 bases removed from V and 7 bases from J, the gap between germline ends came to 9 bases. Germline V gives CDR1 MDHEN, CDR2 SYDVKM. The CDR3 protein is CASSLTGPGYTF. The CDR3 coding sequence is TGTGCCAGCAGTTTGACAGGTCCTGGCTACACCTTC.

The chain joins TRBV7-9 to TRBJ1-1; TRBD1 agrees at 7 bases. There are 13 residues in the CDR3. Germline values: CDR1 SEHNR, CDR2 FQNEAQ (reference sequence). V was pared by 8 bases and J by 1 base, with 4 bases of the junction left unmatched. The DNA for the CDR3 is TGTGCCAGCCCCGGACAGGCGAACACTGAAGCTTTCTTT. Its protein product is CASPGQANTEAFF.

The V gene is TRBV2, the J gene TRBJ2-3, with 8 bases that match TRBD2. The junction had 7 bases not matched to a gene; V was cut back by 6 bases and J by 2 bases. The CDR3 loop spans 15 amino acids. Looked up from germline, CDR1 is SNHLY and CDR2 is FYNNEI. This chain's CDR3 is CASRRLAGTTDTQYF. The DNA for the CDR3 is TGTGCCAGCAGACGGCTAGCGGGTACCACAGATACGCAGTATTTT.

The chain is built from TRBV4-3 and TRBJ1-1; 10 nucleotides align to TRBD1. The CDR3 is made up of 15 amino acids. V shed 1 base and J 6 bases; nucleotides not matched to a gene: 5. Germline assignment: CDR1 LGHNA and CDR2 YSLEER. The CDR3 region has the DNA TGCGCCAGCAGCCAAGTGGGACAGGGGACAGCTGAAGCTTTCTTT. It specifies CASSQVGQGTAEAFF.

V usage is TRBV7-3 and J usage is TRBJ2-1, with D maybe TRBD2 (6 bases). Looked up from germline, CDR1 is SGHTA and CDR2 is FQGTGA. V lost 4 bases to trimming and J lost 5 bases, with 18 bases between them. The CDR3 covers 16 residues. The CDR3 reads CASSSYAAGRDNEQFF. For the CDR3, the DNA is TGTGCCAGCAGCTCATACGCCGCGGGGAGAGACAATGAGCAGTTCTTC.

This rearrangement joins TRBV30 to TRBJ1-1, with D uncertain. V gave up 2 bases and J gave up 3 bases, with 4 bases separating them. The CDR3 is made up of 11 amino acids. Germline CDR1 reads GTSNPN; CDR2 reads SVGIG (reference sequence). In DNA, the CDR3 is TGTGCCTGGAGTCGCGACACTGAAGCTTTCTTT. This encodes CAWSRDTEAFF.

This rearrangement joins TRBV4-1 to TRBJ2-2; maybe TRBD1 (5 bases). This CDR3 is built from 17 residues. V lost 1 base to trimming and J lost 0 bases, with 12 bases between them. Germline-derived CDR1 and CDR2 are MGHRA and YSYEKL. CDR3 amino acids: CASSQGQGTANTGELFF. The DNA for the CDR3 is TGCGCCAGCAGCCAAGGTCAGGGTACGGCGAACACCGGGGAGCTGTTTTTT.

This clone was seen a handful of times. CDR3 region: CASSVGRNYGYTF. Written as DNA, the CDR3 is TGTGCCAGCAGCGTAGGCAGAAACTATGGCTACACCTTC. V and J are TRBV9 and TRBJ1-2; D not certain. The CDR3 is 13 amino acids. Germline CDR1 SGDLS, CDR2 YYNGEE. The V and J ends lost 0 bases and 2 bases respectively, with 5 bases between them.

The chain combines TRBV19 with TRBJ1-4; 7 bases are shared with TRBD1. CDR1 LNHDA and CDR2 SQIVND come from the germline V gene (reference sequence). J gave up 5 bases and V 5 bases, and 5 bases lay outside the gene matches. The CDR3 is made up of 14 amino acids. CDR3 loop: CASSSLQGNEKLFF. Written as DNA, the CDR3 is TGTGCCAGTAGTTCCTTACAGGGGAATGAAAAACTGTTTTTT. The entire variable domain, with the rest obtained from reference TRBV19 and TRBJ1-4, is as follows: DGGITQSPKYLFRKEGQNVTLSCEQNLNHDAMYWYRQDPGQGLRLIYYSQIVNDFQKGDIAEGYSVSREKKESFPLTVTSAQKNPTAFYLCASSSLQGNEKLFFGSGTQLSVL.

The chain employs TRBV28 and TRBJ1-2, with 7 bases matching TRBD1. V was clipped by 4 bases and J by 2 bases; unmatched bases: 13. The CDR3 has 17 amino acids. Germline CDR1 and CDR2: MDHEN and SYDVKM. The CDR3 loop is CASSSPGWNRGNYGYTF. CDR3 coding DNA: TGTGCCAGCAGTTCCCCAGGATGGAACAGGGGAAACTATGGCTACACCTTC.

This chain links TRBV4-3 with TRBJ2-5, with 7 bases matching TRBD1. This CDR3 comprises 17 residues. The V segment lost 3 bases and the J segment 0 bases; nucleotides outside the gene matches: 10. Germline CDR1 and CDR2: LGHNA and YSLEER. CDR3 coding DNA: TGCGCCAGCAGCCAGACAGGGTCCCCTCTGTACCAAGAGACCCAGTACTTC. This codes for CASSQTGSPLYQETQYF.

Comments on this clone: A read error may produce the germline difference seen at one junction end. The chain uses TRBV29-1 and TRBJ2-7; 9 bases agree with TRBD1. The CDR3 has 14 amino acids. Germline-derived CDR1 and CDR2 are SQVTM and ANQGSEA. The CDR3 loop reads CSVEDRGIDYEQYF. CDR3 DNA: TGCAGCGTAGAAGACAGGGGGATTGACTACGAGCAGTACTTC.

V is TRBV21-1 and J is TRBJ2-3; the table's D call TRBD1 went unverified against the DNA. TRBV21-1 constitutes a pseudogene. The CDR3 is 22 residues long. The CDR3 DNA is TGTGCCAGCGGCAAAGCGCTTTTATTAGTGAGGGACCTAGGAGGGGGCACAGATACGCAGTACTTT. This translates into CASGKALLLVRDLGGGTDTQYF.

The J gene is TRBJ2-5, the V gene TRBV6-4; a possible D gene is TRBD2 (6 bases). Germline values: CDR1 MRHNA, CDR2 SNTAGT. The CDR3 has 12 amino acids. V dropped 11 bases and J dropped 2 bases, with 12 bases sitting between them. The CDR3 region is CAGGKFQETQYF. The CDR3 DNA reads as TGTGCCGGCGGGAAGTTTCAAGAGACCCAGTACTTC.

The J gene is TRBJ1-5, the V gene TRBV2, with D possibly matching TRBD1 (6 bases). Germline-derived CDR1 and CDR2 are SNHLY and FYNNEI. The CDR3 consists of 16 residues. Trimming shortened V by 6 bases and J by 0 bases, and 15 bases separated the two germline ends. CDR3 DNA sequence: TGTGCCAGCAGCCGTAGGACAGCTCTTAGCAATCAGCCCCAGCATTTT. This translates into CASSRRTALSNQPQHF.

This chain uses TRBV6-6 with TRBJ1-5; D is perhaps TRBD1 (6 bases). V was shortened by 6 bases and J by 5 bases, with 14 bases between the two germline ends. The CDR3 spans 14 residues. The germline V gene has CDR1 MNHNY and CDR2 SVGAGI (reference sequence). CDR3 nucleotide sequence: TGTGCCAGCAGCTGGACAGCGGGGGATCAGCCCCAGCATTTT. It specifies CASSWTAGDQPQHF.

This CDR3 reads CASSYPGPREQYF. The DNA for the CDR3 is TGTGCCAGCAGCTACCCAGGCCCACGAGAGCAGTACTTC. This rearrangement joins TRBV7-2 to TRBJ2-7; D is unresolved. The V gene's germline CDR1 is SGHTA and CDR2 FQGNSA. The CDR3 consists of 13 residues. V was trimmed by 4 bases and J by 7 bases, leaving 14 bases between them.

With respect to this clone: Mismatch with germline at one junction end may stem from a read error. Other DNA sequences in the sample encode the same CDR3. J is TRBJ1-6 and V is TRBV19, with D unclear. This CDR3 has 15 amino acids. Germline loops: CDR1 LNHDA, CDR2 SQIVND (reference sequence). The CDR3 coding sequence is TGTGCCAGTAAGCCCGGGAGCTCCTATAATTCCCCCCTCCACTTT. Amino acids: CASKPGSSYNSPLHF.

This clone is a singleton in its sample. The V and J genes are TRBV5-1 and TRBJ2-7, with 9 bases lining up with TRBD1. Germline values: CDR1 SGHRS, CDR2 YFSETQ. The length of the CDR3 is 18 residues. Trimming at V came to 3 bases and at J to 3 bases, leaving 16 bases not matched to a gene. The CDR3 region has the DNA TGCGCCAGCAGCTCAAGAGGACCCGGGACAGGGAAAGACTACGAGCAGTACTTC. This encodes CASSSRGPGTGKDYEQYF. Full variable domain (outside the CDR3, taken from reference TRBV5-1 and TRBJ2-7): KAGVTQTPRYLIKTRGQQVTLSCSPISGHRSVSWYQQTPGQGLQFLFEYFSETQRNKGNFPGRFSGRQFSNSRSEMNVSTLELGDSALYLCASSSRGPGTGKDYEQYFGPGTRLTVT.

The chain is built from TRBV27 and TRBJ2-7; 9 nucleotides match TRBD1. V gave up 1 base and J gave up 3 bases; unmatched junction bases: 4. The CDR3 has 15 amino acids. Germline V gene lookup returns CDR1 MNHEY and CDR2 SMNVEV (reference sequence). For the CDR3, the DNA is TGTGCCAGCAGTTTATTTACGGGACAGGGCTACGAGCAGTACTTC. It specifies CASSLFTGQGYEQYF.

The chain combines TRBV10-3 with TRBJ2-7; 9 bases are a match to TRBD1. In germline, CDR1 is ENHRY, CDR2 SYGVKD. The CDR3 has 16 residues. V dropped 9 bases and J dropped 3; count of bases not matched to a gene: 15. CDR3 DNA: TGTGCCATACGTCCCGGGACAGGGAAAAGCGGCTACGAGCAGTACTTC. It codes for CAIRPGTGKSGYEQYF.